This TCR beta chain originates from a study of T cell repertoires in cytomegalovirus infection (dated by TCRdb to the late 2010s). Study-level background: Because public TCR beta signatures pointed to carriage of CMV infection together with the matching HLA type, the HLA type of each donor mattered for the analysis. Study-wide findings and limitations: Cumulative frequency of public TCR beta family members discriminated carriers of CMV infection plus the relevant HLA type in this cohort and an independent approximately 350-donor cohort. The ex vivo response was dominated by HLA-C-restricted CMV-specific TCR beta clonotypes, which also provided the single most frequent clonotype in two of eight donors.

Remarks on this clonotype: This clone's antigen is unknown. Base qualities are not at hand, and no much larger clone is one base apart.

Sequencing was carried out with an Illumina HiSeq 1500. TCRdb's own reprocessing of the public reads used fastp at Q25 and MiXCR and kept productive beta chains. Each CDR3 protein appears once, grouped with its most common genes and DNA. The sample profile shows over 250,000 distinct CDR3 sequences; roughly a quarter of them were found once. The leading ten clones occupy approximately 15% of the sample. The clonotype originates from a human donor in good health (CMV status not recorded). Some clones in this sample may be carry-over from other donors' samples. The sequenced sample consisted of PBMCs.

The nucleotides read TGCGCCAGCAGCCAAGGGACAGGGTCTTCACCCCTCCACTTT. This codes for CASSQGTGSSPLHF. This sequence uses TRBV5-1 and TRBJ1-6; TRBD1 aligns with 9 central bases. Unmatched junction bases come to 5, with V trimmed by 4 bases and J by 9 bases. CDR3 length: 14 amino acids, cysteine to phenylalanine. The CDR3 DNA has 42 bases and is translated from base 1. CDR1 and CDR2 are read off the germline V gene as SGHRS and YFSETQ.